This entry lists 20 T cell receptor beta chains sequenced from one sample in a study of vaccination and CD4 T cells after COVID-19. An Oncomine TCR Beta short-read assay was used to sequence the DNA from cultured CD4+ T cells. TCRdb ran MiXCR on the PCR reads and lists one entry per CDR3 protein. Among about 15,000 distinct CDR3 sequences, roughly 51% were seen once, and the ten largest hold about 12%. Treatment denoted: roughly ten-day PBMC culture with coronavirus spike peptide pools or control peptides (ViraFEST assay). Their specific antigens are unknown. Sequenced input: CD4+ T cells from blood, cultured in vitro. These receptors were taken from a human donor who had recovered from COVID-19.

The DNA for the CDR3 is TGTGCCAGCATGGGACAGTCGAGGCGAACCTACGAGCAGTACTTC. Translating gives CASMGQSRRTYEQYF. The chain couples TRBV6-4 to TRBJ2-7; 7 bases agree with TRBD1. The CDR3 is 15 residues long. After removal of 7 bases from V and 2 bases from J, the junction contained 11 bases not matched to a gene. Germline-derived CDR1 and CDR2 are MRHNA and SNTAGT.

The chain couples TRBV7-8 to TRBJ1-6, with D maybe TRBD1 (5 bases). Trimming stripped 1 base from V and 7 bases from J, with 14 bases between. CDR3 length: 16 amino acids. The V gene's germline CDR1 is SGHVS and CDR2 FQNEAQ. CDR3: CASSLEGSGWNSPLHF. The CDR3 region has the DNA TGTGCCAGCAGCTTAGAGGGGAGTGGTTGGAATTCACCCCTCCACTTT.

This chain joins TRBV6-5 and TRBJ1-2; D not resolved. The germline V gene has CDR1 MNHEY and CDR2 SVGAGI. V was pared by 2 bases and J by 2 bases, with 9 bases between. CDR3 length: 14 residues. The CDR3 spells CASSYVQPNYGYTF. CDR3 nucleotide sequence: TGTGCCAGCAGTTACGTTCAGCCAAACTATGGCTACACCTTC.

On this clonotype itself: One end of the junction varies from germline; a read error may be responsible. The J gene is TRBJ2-3, the V gene TRBV10-1, with D possibly matching TRBD2 (7 bases). The CDR3 has 15 residues. From germline, CDR1 is WNHNN and CDR2 SYGVQD (reference sequence). Here the CDR3 DNA reads TGCGCCAGGGGGGGGCAGGCGGGAGAACACAGATACGCAGTATTT. Amino acids: CARGGQAGEHRYAVF.

The chain's CDR3 is CASSSKGLVSDTQYF. The DNA for the CDR3 is TGTGCCAGCAGCTCGAAGGGACTAGTGTCAGATACGCAGTATTTT. The chain recombines TRBV7-3 with TRBJ2-3; 8 bases are a match to TRBD2. The V segment lost 4 bases and the J segment 4 bases; nucleotides outside the gene matches: 7. CDR1 and CDR2 from the germline V gene are SGHTA and FQGTGA. The CDR3 runs 15 residues.

This sequence joins TRBV28 and TRBJ2-7, with a weak D call TRBD1 (5 bases). Germline V gives CDR1 MDHEN, CDR2 SYDVKM. This CDR3 region has 15 residues. With 4 bases removed from V and 7 bases from J, the gap between germline ends came to 20 bases. The CDR3 loop reads CASSSPTLDSSEQYF. In DNA form, the CDR3 reads TGTGCCAGCAGTTCACCCACTCTCGACAGTTCGGAGCAGTACTTC.

The J gene is TRBJ1-5, the V gene TRBV7-8, with D perhaps matching TRBD1 (6 bases). With 8 bases removed from V and 5 bases from J, the gap between germline ends came to 13 bases. CDR3 length equals 13 residues. Germline V CDR1 and CDR2: SGHVS, FQNEAQ. CDR3 residues: CASQQGTYQPQHF. The CDR3 bases are TGTGCCAGCCAACAGGGAACCTATCAGCCCCAGCATTTT.

This clonotype is large within its sample. J is TRBJ1-6 and V is TRBV4-3, with 7 positions matching TRBD1. J was trimmed by 8 bases and V by 0 bases; bases with no gene match: 7. CDR1 and CDR2 from the germline V gene are LGHNA and YSLEER. The CDR3 covers 16 residues. CDR3 loop: CASSQDWGQLHSPLHF. CDR3 bases: TGCGCCAGCAGCCAAGATTGGGGACAGCTCCATTCACCCCTCCACTTT.

This clonotype was seen a handful of times. The V gene is TRBV27, the J gene TRBJ1-5; a possible D gene is TRBD1 (5 bases). Per the germline V gene, CDR1 is MNHEY and CDR2 is SMNVEV (reference sequence). The length of the CDR3 is 15 residues. V dropped 6 bases and J dropped 2 bases, with 14 bases sitting between them. The CDR3 spells CASRGDGNRNQPQHF. The CDR3 coding sequence is TGTGCCAGCAGGGGGGACGGGAACCGCAATCAGCCCCAGCATTTT.

The V and J genes are TRBV2 and TRBJ1-5; tentatively, D is TRBD1 (6 bases). Germline lookup yields CDR1 SNHLY and CDR2 FYNNEI. The ends were cut back, 6 bases at V and 3 bases at J, with 15 bases in the middle. The CDR3 consists of 15 residues. The CDR3 protein is CASSTRGGDNQPQHF. CDR3 sequence (DNA): TGTGCCAGCAGCACCAGGGGAGGAGACAATCAGCCCCAGCATTTT.

The V call is TRBV18, the J call TRBJ1-5, with D perhaps matching TRBD1 (5 bases). This CDR3 has 14 residues. V shed 3 bases and J shed 5 bases, with 11 bases lying between them. The germline V gene has CDR1 KGHSH and CDR2 LQKENI. The CDR3: CASSPGTGDQPQHF. The DNA of the CDR3 is TGTGCCAGCTCACCCGGGACGGGGGATCAGCCCCAGCATTTT.

This clonotype was observed a handful of times. The chain uses TRBV6-1 and TRBJ1-2; the match to TRBD1 covers 9 bases. Germline V gives CDR1 MNHNS, CDR2 SASEGT. Trimming took 7 bases from V and 0 from J; bases not matched to a gene: 6. The CDR3 has 15 residues. Here the CDR3 DNA reads TGTGCCAGCACCATTCGGGACAGGGCTAACTATGGCTACACCTTC. Translation: CASTIRDRANYGYTF.

The chain uses TRBV9 and TRBJ2-5, with 9 bases that match TRBD2. The ends lost 0 bases at V and 5 bases at J; junction bases unmatched: 11. The V gene's germline CDR1 is SGDLS and CDR2 YYNGEE. The CDR3 has 17 amino acids. The CDR3 DNA reads TGTGCCAGCAGCGTAGGTGACGGCGGGAGGGCCGGGGAGACCCAGTACTTC. Its protein product is CASSVGDGGRAGETQYF. Together with reference TRBV9 and TRBJ2-5, the CDR3 gives the full variable domain: DSGVTQTPKHLITATGQRVTLRCSPRSGDLSVYWYQQSLDQGLQFLIQYYNGEERAKGNILERFSAQQFPDLHSELNLSSLELGDSALYFCASSVGDGGRAGETQYFGPGTRLLVL.

The rearrangement joins TRBV29-1 to TRBJ1-1; 11 bases line up with TRBD1. The V gene end was trimmed by 7 bases and the J gene end by 5 bases; junction bases not matched to a gene: 3. Germline-derived CDR1 and CDR2 are SQVTM and ANQGSEA. The CDR3 spans 12 residues. CDR3 loop: CSGGQGGTEAFF. CDR3 bases: TGCAGCGGGGGACAGGGGGGGACTGAAGCTTTCTTT.

This clonotype was picked up one time. This chain uses TRBV4-3 with TRBJ2-3, with unresolved D. From germline, CDR1 is LGHNA and CDR2 YSLEER. Trimming cost V 0 bases and J 4 bases, with 14 bases left between them. The CDR3 spans 16 residues. The CDR3 DNA sequence: TGCGCCAGCAGCCAAGAGGCGACTCGGCTCCCAGATACGCAGTATTTT. This translates into CASSQEATRLPDTQYF.

This clonotype has a handful of counts. The V gene is TRBV21-1, the J gene TRBJ2-5; no DNA check was done on the table's D call, TRBD2. TRBV21-1 is tagged as a pseudogene. This CDR3 has 14 amino acids. CDR3 nucleotides: TGTGCCAGCAGCAAAGCGAGCCCTCCGGGGACCCAGTACTTC. It codes for CASSKASPPGTQYF.

The V gene is TRBV27, the J gene TRBJ2-2, with 7 nucleotides matching TRBD1. Germline V gives CDR1 MNHEY, CDR2 SMNVEV (reference sequence). V trimming: 8 bases; J trimming: 1 base; junction bases outside the gene matches: 1. CDR3 size: 13 residues. In DNA form, the CDR3 reads TGTGCCAGCCGGACAGGGAACACCGGGGAGCTGTTTTTT. Amino acid sequence: CASRTGNTGELFF.

This clonotype was recorded a few times. The rearrangement joins TRBV20-1 to TRBJ2-2; TRBD1 aligns across 7 bases. The ends lost 4 bases at V and 4 bases at J; junction bases unmatched: 6. Per the germline V gene, CDR1 is DFQATT and CDR2 is SNEGSKA (reference sequence). CDR3 length equals 14 residues. The CDR3 DNA is TGCAGTGCTAAAAGGGGGCCGGGCACCGGGGAGCTGTTTTTT. It codes for CSAKRGPGTGELFF.

This clonotype showed up just a few times. The chain employs TRBV11-3 and TRBJ2-2; no reliable D call. The CDR3 runs 13 residues. Germline V gene lookup returns CDR1 SGHNT and CDR2 YENEEA. The V end lost 2 bases, the J end lost 7 bases, and 8 bases lay between the germline ends. CDR3 bases: TGTGCCAGCAGCTTAAATGCGTTCGGGGAGCTGTTTTTT. Amino acids: CASSLNAFGELFF.

The V call is TRBV7-2, the J call TRBJ1-2; 8 bases match TRBD1. Germline CDR1 SGHTA, CDR2 FQGNSA. This CDR3 comprises 14 residues. V was clipped by 2 bases and J by 7 bases; unmatched bases: 6. The CDR3 nucleotides are TGTGCCAGCAGCTTATCGCCAGGGGGCCCTGGCTACACCTTC. Amino acid sequence: CASSLSPGGPGYTF.